This is a list of T cell receptor beta chains from one sample in a study of somatic mutations in cytotoxic T cells in rheumatoid arthritis. Generated by immunoSEQ multiplex PCR, the TCRdb table keeps only in-frame clones and is missing some. This table holds roughly 9,800 clones, over 80% found once. Input material: CD8+ T cells sorted from blood. These receptors came from a woman younger than 30 with rheumatoid arthritis. The CDR3 runs from the conserved cysteine through the conserved F or W. The D gene is left open where the match is weak. Expanded clones get a size class; other rows say once, few or many, or leave the size out.

D: .; size: .; V: TRBV9; J: TRBJ2-7; CDR3: CASSESTGATYEQYF; DNA: TGTGCCAGCAGCGAATCGACAGGAGCTACCTACGAGCAGTACTTC
D: TRBD1; size: .; V: TRBV6-5; J: TRBJ1-3; CDR3: CASSSVTGENTIYF; DNA: TGTGCCAGCAGTTCCGTGACAGGGGAAAACACCATATATTTT
D: TRBD2; size: once; V: TRBV7-3; J: TRBJ2-7; CDR3: CASSPGTSGITYEQYF; DNA: TGTGCCAGCAGCCCGGGGACTAGCGGGATAACCTACGAGCAGTACTTC
D: TRBD1; size: once; V: TRBV5-1; J: TRBJ2-3; CDR3: CASSFGQGGADTQYF; DNA: TGCGCCAGCAGCTTCGGACAGGGAGGAGCAGATACGCAGTATTTT
D: TRBD2; size: .; V: TRBV19; J: TRBJ2-2; CDR3: CASSIFGLAGGANTGELFF; DNA: TGTGCCAGTAGTATATTTGGCCTAGCGGGGGGCGCGAACACCGGGGAGCTGTTTTTT
D: .; size: .; V: TRBV5-6; J: TRBJ2-7; CDR3: CASSGGHLYEQYF; DNA: TGTGCCAGCAGTGGGGGACACCTCTACGAGCAGTACTTC
D: .; size: .; V: TRBV6-5; J: TRBJ1-1; CDR3: CASSLGGENTEAFF; DNA: TGTGCCAGCAGTTTAGGGGGGGAAAACACTGAAGCTTTCTTT
D: TRBD2; size: .; V: TRBV5-1; J: TRBJ2-7; CDR3: CASSFSSGVPYEQYF; DNA: TGCGCCAGCAGCTTTTCTAGCGGGGTACCCTACGAGCAGTACTTC
D: .; size: .; V: TRBV27; J: TRBJ1-1; CDR3: CASSLGGGGGTEAFF; DNA: TGTGCCAGCAGTTTAGGGGGCGGGGGAGGGACTGAAGCTTTCTTT
D: .; size: .; V: TRBV5-1; J: TRBJ2-3; CDR3: CASSLGYLGGPTDTQYF; DNA: TGCGCCAGCAGCTTGGGGTATTTGGGGGGGCCAACAGATACGCAGTATTTT
D: .; size: .; V: TRBV7-3; J: TRBJ1-1; CDR3: CASSLTRQGRTEAFF; DNA: TGTGCCAGCAGCTTAACGCGGCAGGGTCGCACTGAAGCTTTCTTT
D: .; size: .; V: TRBV5-4; J: TRBJ1-1; CDR3: CASSFEQKNTEAFF; DNA: TGTGCCAGCAGCTTTGAACAGAAGAACACTGAAGCTTTCTTT
D: .; size: .; V: TRBV27; J: TRBJ1-5; CDR3: CASRTRVRGQPQHF; DNA: TGTGCCAGCAGGACCCGGGTGCGAGGACAGCCCCAGCATTTT
D: .; size: once; V: TRBV25-1; J: TRBJ1-6; CDR3: CASSEETVYNSPLHF; DNA: TGTGCCAGCAGTGAGGAGACAGTCTATAATTCACCCCTCCACTTT
D: .; size: .; V: TRBV9; J: TRBJ2-1; CDR3: CASSVQGNFDEQFF; DNA: TGTGCCAGCAGCGTTCAGGGAAATTTCGATGAGCAGTTCTTC
D: .; size: .; V: TRBV25-1; J: TRBJ2-5; CDR3: CATPPDSEETQYF; DNA: TGTGCCACTCCCCCCGACAGCGAGGAGACCCAGTACTTC
D: TRBD1; size: .; V: TRBV7-9; J: TRBJ2-4; CDR3: CASSATGVAKNIQYF; DNA: TGTGCCAGCAGCGCGACAGGGGTAGCCAAAAACATTCAGTACTTC
D: TRBD1; size: .; V: TRBV6-4; J: TRBJ1-2; CDR3: CASSDTGTGGWNGYTF; DNA: TGTGCCAGCAGTGACACCGGGACAGGGGGGTGGAATGGCTACACCTTC
D: .; size: .; V: TRBV19; J: TRBJ1-1; CDR3: CASTGMGAFF; DNA: TGTGCCAGTACGGGGATGGGTGCTTTCTTT
D: TRBD1; size: once; V: TRBV29-1; J: TRBJ1-2; CDR3: CSVEDRRDRDGDYTF; DNA: TGCAGCGTTGAAGATAGGAGGGACAGGGACGGTGACTACACCTTC
D: .; size: .; V: TRBV9; J: TRBJ1-6; CDR3: CASSDTGQPNSPLHF; DNA: TGTGCCAGCAGCGATACAGGACAGCCGAATTCACCCCTCCACTTT
D: .; size: once; V: TRBV28; J: TRBJ1-2; CDR3: CASSSREFSPGLDVGWYGYTF; DNA: TGTGCCAGCAGTTCCCGTGAATTTTCCCCGGGTTTAGATGTTGGGTGGTATGGCTACACCTTC
D: .; size: .; V: TRBV7-3; J: TRBJ2-4; CDR3: CASSLQGSTLAKNIQYF; DNA: TGTGCCAGCAGCTTACAGGGTTCTACCCTAGCCAAAAACATTCAGTACTTC
D: .; size: .; V: TRBV21-1; J: TRBJ1-5; CDR3: CASSKPRGESNQPQHF; DNA: TGTGCCAGCAGCAAACCCAGGGGAGAAAGCAATCAGCCCCAGCATTTT
D: TRBD2; size: .; V: TRBV27; J: TRBJ2-1; CDR3: CASSWGGEQFF; DNA: TGTGCCAGCAGTTGGGGGGGGGAGCAGTTCTTC
D: .; size: .; V: TRBV4-1; J: TRBJ2-3; CDR3: CASSQAGTLGADTQYF; DNA: TGCGCCAGCAGCCAAGCCGGGACTCTGGGAGCAGATACGCAGTATTTT
D: .; size: .; V: TRBV6-6; J: TRBJ2-1; CDR3: CASSFTGTTYNEQFF; DNA: TGTGCCAGCAGTTTCACCGGGACAACCTACAATGAGCAGTTCTTC
D: .; size: .; V: TRBV29-1; J: TRBJ1-1; CDR3: CSATQGGDTEAFF; DNA: TGCAGCGCAACCCAGGGAGGGGACACTGAAGCTTTCTTT
D: .; size: .; V: TRBV5-6; J: TRBJ1-1; CDR3: CASNALQGHPLNTEAFF; DNA: TGTGCCAGCAACGCACTCCAGGGACACCCCTTGAACACTGAAGCTTTCTTT
D: TRBD1; size: .; V: TRBV2; J: TRBJ1-1; CDR3: CASRMGQSNTEAFF; DNA: TGTGCCAGCAGGATGGGACAGTCGAACACTGAAGCTTTCTTT
D: .; size: once; V: TRBV19; J: TRBJ1-1; CDR3: CASSMQGLRNTEAFF; DNA: TGTGCCAGTAGTATGCAGGGGTTGAGGAACACTGAAGCTTTCTTT
D: .; size: .; V: TRBV28; J: TRBJ1-5; CDR3: CASSSLRGTGQPQHF; DNA: TGTGCCAGCAGTTCTTTAAGGGGAACGGGTCAGCCCCAGCATTTT
D: TRBD2; size: once; V: TRBV4-2; J: TRBJ2-3; CDR3: CASSQAGGDTDTQYF; DNA: TGTGCCAGCAGCCAAGCGGGAGGGGACACAGATACGCAGTATTTT
D: .; size: .; V: TRBV28; J: TRBJ1-1; CDR3: CASSFQGWDTEAFF; DNA: TGTGCCAGCAGTTTTCAGGGTTGGGACACTGAAGCTTTCTTT
D: TRBD1; size: .; V: TRBV4-1; J: TRBJ1-5; CDR3: CASSQGGQDNQPQHF; DNA: TGCGCCAGCAGCCAAGGAGGACAGGACAATCAGCCCCAGCATTTT
D: .; size: .; V: TRBV9; J: TRBJ1-1; CDR3: CASSPQGTEAFF; DNA: TGTGCCAGCAGCCCACAGGGCACTGAAGCTTTCTTT
D: .; size: .; V: TRBV29-1; J: TRBJ1-3; CDR3: CSVARTGNTIYF; DNA: TGCAGCGTGGCCAGGACTGGAAACACCATATATTTT
D: TRBD2; size: .; V: TRBV27; J: TRBJ2-3; CDR3: CASSPSSGRDDTQYF; DNA: TGTGCCAGCAGTCCCTCTAGCGGGAGGGACGATACGCAGTATTTT
D: .; size: .; V: TRBV29-1; J: TRBJ1-5; CDR3: CSVDPGQNQPQHF; DNA: TGCAGCGTCGACCCGGGACAAAATCAGCCCCAGCATTTT
D: TRBD2; size: .; V: TRBV4-3; J: TRBJ2-1; CDR3: CASSQDLLAGVSSYNEQFF; DNA: TGCGCCAGCAGCCAAGATTTGCTAGCGGGGGTCAGCTCCTACAATGAGCAGTTCTTC
D: TRBD2; size: .; V: TRBV9; J: TRBJ2-2; CDR3: CASSVALAGASTGELFF; DNA: TGTGCCAGCAGCGTAGCTCTAGCGGGGGCGTCCACCGGGGAGCTGTTTTTT
D: .; size: .; V: TRBV29-1; J: TRBJ2-3; CDR3: CSVEDLGGRERTDTQYF; DNA: TGCAGCGTTGAAGATCTTGGAGGCCGGGAACGCACAGATACGCAGTATTTT
D: TRBD1; size: .; V: TRBV27; J: TRBJ2-7; CDR3: CASSLVQGAWEQYF; DNA: TGTGCCAGCAGTTTAGTACAGGGGGCCTGGGAGCAGTACTTC
D: .; size: .; V: TRBV5-8; J: TRBJ1-1; CDR3: CASSLDLGARGTEAFF; DNA: TGTGCCAGCAGCTTGGATTTGGGGGCGCGGGGGACTGAAGCTTTCTTT
D: .; size: .; V: TRBV29-1; J: TRBJ2-3; CDR3: CSVSGKLTDTQYF; DNA: TGCAGCGTTAGCGGCAAGCTCACAGATACGCAGTATTTT